The table lists the clone carrying this T cell receptor beta chain with a few counts. Its specificity is unknown. This sample was included in a study of T cells after yellow fever vaccination. Study-wide context: SMART-Seq v4 Ultra Low Input served to prepare low-cell-number fractions.

Per the germline V gene, CDR1 is GTSNPN and CDR2 is SVGIG (reference sequence). This CDR3 is 11 amino acids long. Trimming pared 3 bases from V and 4 bases from J, leaving 7 bases between. Whole-study findings and limits: Contaminating bulk clonotypes could be abundant in FACS-sorted repertoires. Detected again after the booster were most primary-vaccination clones, at about 96% CD4 and nearly 90% CD8.

Universal primer sites and UMIs were introduced during 5'RACE template-switching synthesis of TCR cDNA. TCRdb analysed the 5' RACE reads with MiXCR anew, one entry per CDR3 protein. The sample carries a few hundred thousand distinct CDR3 sequences, roughly 6.8% recorded once. Sequenced here: PBMCs, sampled roughly 46 days after the first yellow fever vaccination. This chain connects TRBV30 to TRBJ2-7; possible D gene TRBD2, 5 bases. The sequence derives from a man aged 18 to 30 who received the YFV17D yellow fever vaccine. In DNA form, the CDR3 reads TGTGCCTGGAGCGGGGATTACGAGCAGTACTTC. Its protein product is CAWSGDYEQYF.